Shown below are 2 T cell receptor beta chains from a single sample sequenced in a study of cytomegalovirus exposure and HLA in healthy donors. PCR used 60 Vbeta primers and 13 Jbeta primers. Using immunoSEQ multiplex PCR, the repertoire was profiled, and TCRdb retains in-frame clones only, with some absent. The repertoire holds roughly 110,000 clones, with 60% to 85% as singletons. The sample taken for sequencing was PBMCs. These receptor sequences come from a woman aged 40 to 55 in good health and CMV-seropositive.

This clone has only one observation. This chain links TRBV4-1 with TRBJ2-7, with 8 bases fitting TRBD1. The CDR3 is 17 amino acids. J lost 1 base, V lost 3 bases, and 11 bases had no gene match. Germline lookup yields CDR1 MGHRA and CDR2 YSYEKL. The CDR3 protein is CASSQGIRTGWSYEQYF. The DNA for the CDR3 is TGCGCCAGCAGCCAGGGAATAAGGACAGGGTGGTCCTACGAGCAGTACTTC.

This clone was counted only a few times. The V gene is TRBV6-7, the J gene TRBJ1-6, with D unclear. TRBV6-7 is placed among ORFs of uncertain function. This CDR3 contains 10 residues. Trimming took 11 bases from V and 14 from J, leaving 13 bases between them. The CDR3 nucleotides read TGTGCCCCCCCATCCGGGACCCTCCACTTT. It specifies CAPPSGTLHF.